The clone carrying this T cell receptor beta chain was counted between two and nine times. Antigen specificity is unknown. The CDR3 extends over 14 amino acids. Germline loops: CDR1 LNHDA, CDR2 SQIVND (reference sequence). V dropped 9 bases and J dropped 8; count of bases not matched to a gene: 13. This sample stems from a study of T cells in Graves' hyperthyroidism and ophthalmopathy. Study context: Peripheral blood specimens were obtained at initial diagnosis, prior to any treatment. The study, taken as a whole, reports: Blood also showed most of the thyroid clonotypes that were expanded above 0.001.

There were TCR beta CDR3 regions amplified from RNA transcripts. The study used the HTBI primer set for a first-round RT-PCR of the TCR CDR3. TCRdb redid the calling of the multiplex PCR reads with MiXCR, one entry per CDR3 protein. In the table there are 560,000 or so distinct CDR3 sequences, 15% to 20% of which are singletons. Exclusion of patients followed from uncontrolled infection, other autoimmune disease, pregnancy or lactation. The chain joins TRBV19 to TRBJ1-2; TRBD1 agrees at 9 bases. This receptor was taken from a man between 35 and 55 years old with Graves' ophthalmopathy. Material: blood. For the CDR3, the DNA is TGTGCCAGCAGTCTGGGACAGGGCATAGTCGGCTACACCTTC. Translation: CASSLGQGIVGYTF.